The clone carrying this T cell receptor (beta chain) was seen many times. Its matching antigen is unknown. The TCR beta library used iRepertoire HTBI primers with Arm-PCR amplification of CDR3. Each CDR3 protein is one row after TCRdb ran MiXCR on the multiplex PCR reads. The table has more than 450,000 distinct CDR3 sequences, roughly 16% seen once. The V gene end was trimmed by 0 bases and the J gene end by 8 bases; junction bases not matched to a gene: 4. CDR3 length equals 16 residues. CDR1 is SGHRS, CDR2 YFSETQ, per germline. The source of the sample is a study of regulatory T cells in long-lasting Graves disease. Overall study context: Graves' patients (newly diagnosed) had been on antithyroid drugs under 3 months.

Points from the study as a whole: There were preferences for TRBV28, TRBJ1-2 and TRBJ2-5 in persistent disease.

Time point of the sample: newly diagnosed GD, antithyroid drugs for less than 3 months. From RNA extracted from PBMCs, the TCR library was made. These same records also appear under a second study, on T cells in Graves' hyperthyroidism and ophthalmopathy. From that study: Criteria for exclusion of patients were uncontrolled infection, other autoimmune disease, pregnancy or lactation. TCR CDR3 underwent first-round RT-PCR with the HTBI primer set.

V gene TRBV5-1 combines with J gene TRBJ2-3; TRBD2 matches at 15 bases. The receptor was isolated from a man between 35 and 55 years old with Graves disease. The source was peripheral blood mononuclear cells (PBMCs), collected at new diagnosis, from a patient treated with antithyroid drugs. The CDR3 protein is CASSLGTSGRAATQYF. CDR3 sequence (DNA): TGCGCCAGCAGCTTGGGGACTAGCGGGAGGGCGGCTACGCAGTATTTT.